The next 10 T cell receptor beta chains were all read from a single sample in a study of T-cell memory formation after mild COVID-19. Each CDR3 protein gets one entry after TCRdb re-called the 5' RACE reads with MiXCR. Among over 350,000 distinct CDR3 sequences listed, 15% to 20% were seen once. Specimen: PBMCs or a T cell subset sorted from them (not recorded which). The source is a man aged 18 to 30 who had mild COVID-19 (a few samples of this study predate the infection). Cell type and time point are not known.

This clonotype was detected only once. The rearrangement joins TRBV5-6 to TRBJ2-7, with unresolved D. Germline loops: CDR1 SGHDT, CDR2 YYEEEE. The CDR3 length is 13 residues. Trimming shortened V by 2 bases and J by 4 bases, and 10 bases separated the two germline ends. The CDR3 region has the DNA TGTGCCAGCAGCTTACGGGTTCCATACGAGCAGTACGTC. This sequence encodes CASSLRVPYEQYV.

The rearrangement links TRBV5-1 to TRBJ1-1, with 9 nucleotides matching TRBD1. Germline trimming cut 4 bases from V and 3 bases from J; bases unmatched to any gene: 7. The CDR3 loop spans 15 amino acids. Germline loops: CDR1 SGHRS, CDR2 YFSETQ. Here the CDR3 reads CASSPGGQGDTEAFF. For the CDR3, the DNA is TGCGCCAGCAGCCCCGGGGGACAGGGTGACACTGAAGCTTTCTTT.

The rearrangement links TRBV28 to TRBJ2-1; 7 nucleotides agree with TRBD1. After removal of 5 bases from V and 9 bases from J, the junction contained 22 bases not matched to a gene. Germline lookup yields CDR1 MDHEN and CDR2 SYDVKM. The CDR3 is 18 amino acids. The CDR3 here is CASSPNSPTGPAWGEQFF. In nucleotides, the CDR3 is TGTGCCAGCAGTCCGAACTCCCCGACAGGGCCAGCCTGGGGTGAGCAGTTCTTC.

The chain links TRBV5-1 to TRBJ2-5; TRBD2 matches at 9 bases. With V trimmed by 6 bases and J by 1 base, 4 bases remained unmatched. From germline, CDR1 is SGHRS and CDR2 YFSETQ. CDR3 length: 14 amino acids. The chain's CDR3 is CASTTTSGQETQYF. The CDR3 coding sequence is TGCGCCAGCACGACGACTAGCGGCCAAGAGACCCAGTACTTC.

This clonotype was picked up one time. The chain joins TRBV9 to TRBJ2-3; 8 bases map to TRBD2. This CDR3 spans 17 amino acids. V lost 0 bases and J lost 6; bases outside the gene matches: 12. CDR1 and CDR2 (germline): SGDLS, YYNGEE. The CDR3 DNA is TGTGCCAGCAGCGTAGCTACTGGGTCTAGCGGGCCTGATACGCAGTATTTT. Protein sequence: CASSVATGSSGPDTQYF. Drawing the rest from reference TRBV9 and TRBJ2-3, the complete variable domain is DSGVTQTPKHLITATGQRVTLRCSPRSGDLSVYWYQQSLDQGLQFLIQYYNGEERAKGNILERFSAQQFPDLHSELNLSSLELGDSALYFCASSVATGSSGPDTQYFGPGTRLTVL.

With regard to this clonotype: The CDR3 does not end in the conserved phenylalanine or tryptophan, so this is likely a read error. The rearrangement joins TRBV29-1 to TRBJ1-5, with D possibly being TRBD1 (6 bases). Trimming stripped 6 bases from V and 1 base from J, with 13 bases between. The length of the CDR3 is 14 residues. Germline assignment: CDR1 SQVTM and CDR2 ANQGSEA. The CDR3: CSVTPGASNQPQHI. Here the CDR3 DNA reads TGCAGCGTAACCCCAGGGGCGAGCAATCAGCCCCAGCATATT.

This clonotype was counted only a few times. The chain employs TRBV6-5 and TRBJ2-5; D not resolved. The V end lost 2 bases, the J end lost 7 bases, and 14 bases lay between the germline ends. The CDR3 is 14 amino acids. CDR1 and CDR2 from the germline V gene are MNHEY and SVGAGI. The CDR3 nucleotides are TGTGCCAGCAGTTACACTCCCTCTGGCAGGACCCAGTACTTC. Amino acids: CASSYTPSGRTQYF.

In its sample, this clonotype was seen a few times. The rearrangement joins TRBV11-2 to TRBJ1-2; the D is unclear. The CDR3 contains 12 residues. CDR1 is SGHAT and CDR2 is FQNNGV in the germline V gene. Trimming cost V 1 base and J 7 bases, with 7 bases left between them. DNA for the CDR3: TGTGCCAGCAGCTTAGTGGTCAGTGGCTACACCTTC. Residues: CASSLVVSGYTF.

This clonotype was picked up many times. The chain joins TRBV12-3 or TRBV12-4 to TRBJ1-2; D gene ambiguous. The ends were cut back, 3 bases at V and 5 bases at J, with 7 bases in the middle. CDR3 length: 12 residues. DNA for the CDR3: TGTGCCAGCAGTTTGGAGCTATATGGCTACACCTTC. Its translation is CASSLELYGYTF.

The J gene is TRBJ1-1, the V gene TRBV7-8, with D perhaps TRBD1 (6 bases). Germline lookup yields CDR1 SGHVS and CDR2 FQNEAQ. The CDR3 is made up of 15 amino acids. V was clipped by 3 bases and J by 1 base, with 12 bases between them. CDR3 sequence: CASSFDRPENTEAFF. CDR3 DNA sequence: TGTGCCAGCAGCTTTGACAGGCCCGAGAACACTGAAGCTTTCTTT. Using reference TRBV7-8 and TRBJ1-1 for the parts outside the CDR3, the full variable domain is GAGVSQSPRYKVAKRGQDVALRCDPISGHVSLFWYQQALGQGPEFLTYFQNEAQLDKSGLPSDRFFAERPEGSVSTLKIQRTQQEDSAVYLCASSFDRPENTEAFFGQGTRLTVV.